The present T cell receptor beta chain was sequenced within a study of shared clonotypes between healthy human individuals. Here immunoSEQ multiplex PCR was the method, and the copy in TCRdb shows in-frame clones only, minus some. The table has some 95,000 clones, about two thirds seen once. Germline CDR1 and CDR2: MDHEN and SYDVKM. V lost 3 bases to trimming and J lost 2 bases; unmatched junction nucleotides: 12. This CDR3 has 19 amino acids. The genes are TRBV28 and TRBJ2-2, with TRBD2 matching 10 bases. The sample taken for sequencing was memory CD8+ T cells sorted from blood. Subset given: CD45RO+ cells pooled with CCR7-negative TemRA cells. This receptor was taken from a man aged 25 to 45 in good health. The CDR3 DNA is TGTGCCAGCAGTTTTACTGGGGCTAGCGGGAGATTTAACACCGGGGAGCTGTTTTTT. Translating gives CASSFTGASGRFNTGELFF.